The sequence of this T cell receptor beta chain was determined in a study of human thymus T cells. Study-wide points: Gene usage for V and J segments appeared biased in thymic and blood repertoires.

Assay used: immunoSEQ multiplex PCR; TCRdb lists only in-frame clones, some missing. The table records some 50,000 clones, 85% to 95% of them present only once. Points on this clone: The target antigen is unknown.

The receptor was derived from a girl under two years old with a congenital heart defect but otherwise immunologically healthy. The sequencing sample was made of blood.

The CDR3 loop is CASREGLAGSTGELFF. The CDR3 region has the DNA TGTGCCAGCAGGGAGGGACTAGCGGGAAGCACCGGGGAGCTGTTTTTT. The chain carries TRBV5-4 and TRBJ2-2, with 13 nucleotides matching TRBD2. The J segment lost 4 bases and the V segment lost 5 bases, leaving 5 bases of the junction unmatched. The CDR3 runs to 16 residues. Germline V lookup: CDR1 SGHNT, CDR2 YYREEE (reference sequence).